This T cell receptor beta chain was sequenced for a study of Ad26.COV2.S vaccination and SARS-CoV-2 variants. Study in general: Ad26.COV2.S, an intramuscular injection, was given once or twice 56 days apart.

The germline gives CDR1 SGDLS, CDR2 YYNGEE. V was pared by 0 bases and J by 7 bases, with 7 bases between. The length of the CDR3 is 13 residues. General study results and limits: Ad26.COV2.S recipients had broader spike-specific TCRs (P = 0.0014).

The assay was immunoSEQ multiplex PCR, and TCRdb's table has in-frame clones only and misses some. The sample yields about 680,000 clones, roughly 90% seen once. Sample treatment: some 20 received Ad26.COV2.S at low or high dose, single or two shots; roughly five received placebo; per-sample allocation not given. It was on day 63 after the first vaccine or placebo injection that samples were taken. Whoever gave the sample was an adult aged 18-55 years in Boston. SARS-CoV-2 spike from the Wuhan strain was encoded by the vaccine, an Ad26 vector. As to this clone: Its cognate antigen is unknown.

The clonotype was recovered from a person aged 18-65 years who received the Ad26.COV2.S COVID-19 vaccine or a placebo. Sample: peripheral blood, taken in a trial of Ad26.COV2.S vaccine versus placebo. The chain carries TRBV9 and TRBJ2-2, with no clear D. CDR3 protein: CASSVVGGGELFF. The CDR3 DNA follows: TGTGCCAGCAGCGTAGTGGGTGGCGGGGAGCTGTTTTTT. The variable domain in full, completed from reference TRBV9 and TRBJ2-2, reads DSGVTQTPKHLITATGQRVTLRCSPRSGDLSVYWYQQSLDQGLQFLIQYYNGEERAKGNILERFSAQQFPDLHSELNLSSLELGDSALYFCASSVVGGGELFFGEGSRLTVL.